These T cell receptor beta chains were read from a single sample in a study of cytomegalovirus exposure and HLA in healthy donors. This table comes from immunoSEQ multiplex PCR, and its TCRdb copy is limited to in-frame clones, with some not included. The sample has about 140,000 clones, about 80% seen once. Sequences were obtained from PBMCs. The receptors derive from a male donor in good health and CMV-seropositive. Both conserved end residues are part of each CDR3. The order of the fields is J gene, V gene, clone size, D gene, CDR3 protein, CDR3 DNA. The D gene is left open where the match is weak. A row's size may be missing; if present it is once, few, many or a size class.

TRBJ2-3	TRBV9	NA	NA	CASSGRPGPDTQYF	TGTGCCAGCAGCGGGCGACCGGGTCCAGATACGCAGTATTTT
TRBJ2-1	TRBV2	NA	TRBD1	CASSGDRVNEQFF	TGTGCCAGCAGCGGGGACAGGGTAAATGAGCAGTTCTTC
TRBJ2-3	TRBV19	NA	TRBD1	CASGTGGADTQYF	TGTGCCAGCGGGACAGGGGGTGCAGATACGCAGTATTTT
TRBJ2-3	TRBV12-5	once	NA	CASGLGLVADTQYF	TGTGCTAGTGGTTTGGGACTAGTAGCAGATACACAGTATTTT
TRBJ2-7	TRBV7-8	few	TRBD2	CASSPAGGGAYEQYF	TGTGCCAGCAGCCCAGCGGGAGGGGGGGCCTACGAGCAGTACTTC
TRBJ1-1	TRBV5-1	NA	NA	CASSLGTDQGFEAFF	TGCGCCAGCAGCTTGGGGACAGACCAAGGATTTGAAGCTTTCTTT
TRBJ2-5	TRBV7-9	NA	TRBD2	CSSSLGLAGDPRETQYF	TGTTCCAGCAGCTTGGGACTAGCGGGGGACCCCCGGGAGACCCAGTACTTC
TRBJ1-1	TRBV7-7	once	NA	CASSDRGGVNTEAFF	TGTGCTAGCAGCGACCGAGGGGGGGTGAACACTGAAGCTTTCTTT
TRBJ2-1	TRBV6-6	NA	TRBD2	CASSYSKLAGYNEQFF	TGTGCCAGCAGTTACTCGAAACTAGCGGGCTACAATGAGCAGTTCTTC
TRBJ2-7	TRBV30	once	TRBD1	CAWRNLGQTYEQYF	TGTGCCTGGAGGAATTTGGGACAGACCTACGAGCAGTACTTC
TRBJ1-1	TRBV5-8	NA	NA	CASRLTSNTEAFF	TGTGCCAGCAGACTAACAAGTAACACTGAAGCTTTCTTT
TRBJ1-4	TRBV2	NA	NA	CASSERRVEKLFF	TGTGCCAGCAGCGAGAGGAGGGTAGAAAAACTGTTTTTT
TRBJ2-5	TRBV6-6	once	NA	CASSYSRETQYF	TGTGCCAGCAGTTACTCGAGGGAGACCCAGTACTTC
TRBJ2-3	TRBV27	NA	NA	CASSRDSDTQYF	TGTGCCAGCAGTCGGGATTCGGATACGCAGTATTTT
TRBJ2-7	TRBV29-1	NA	TRBD2	CSVLAGGYEQYF	TGCAGCGTACTAGCGGGAGGTTACGAGCAGTACTTC
TRBJ1-1	TRBV6-5	NA	TRBD1	CASRWDRQTEAFF	TGTGCCAGCAGGTGGGACAGGCAAACTGAAGCTTTCTTT
TRBJ2-1	TRBV4-1	NA	NA	CASSDTQEYNEQFF	TGCGCCAGCAGCGACACACAGGAATACAATGAGCAGTTCTTC
TRBJ2-7	TRBV7-9	NA	NA	CSSSLRVGRGSSYEQYF	TGTTCCAGCAGCTTAAGGGTTGGGCGGGGAAGCTCCTACGAGCAGTACTTC
TRBJ1-5	TRBV2	NA	NA	CASSSSGGNQPQHF	TGTGCCAGCAGTTCCTCGGGGGGCAATCAGCCCCAGCATTTT
TRBJ2-2	TRBV6-6	NA	NA	CASSLVGRELFF	TGTGCCAGCAGTTTGGTGGGCCGGGAGCTGTTTTTT
TRBJ2-3	TRBV7-6	NA	NA	CASSLNPTDTQYF	TGTGCCAGCAGCTTAAATCCAACAGATACGCAGTATTTT
TRBJ2-3	TRBV19	NA	NA	CASRPGSPDTQYF	TGTGCCAGTCGTCCGGGATCCCCAGATACGCAGTATTTT
TRBJ2-2	TRBV30	NA	NA	CAWSGTGSVAGELFF	TGTGCCTGGAGTGGAACAGGGAGTGTAGCCGGGGAGCTGTTTTTT
TRBJ2-1	TRBV2	once	NA	CASSGGMWQFF	TGTGCCAGCAGTGGAGGGATGTGGCAGTTCTTC